These T cell receptor beta chains were read from a single sample in a study of cytomegalovirus exposure and HLA in healthy donors. The protocol was immunoSEQ multiplex PCR, while the TCRdb copy is restricted to in-frame clones and leaves out a portion. This repertoire shows 75,000 to 90,000 clones, about 85% found once; its top ten account for about 7.7%. Sequenced material: PBMCs. These receptors were obtained from a man aged 35 to 55 in good health and CMV-seropositive. Each CDR3 is given with its conserved first and last residue. D genes are given only for firm matches. Only some rows state a clone size, as once, few, many or a class for expanded clones.

d_call	v_call	clone_size	j_call	cdr3_nt	cdr3_aa
.	TRBV9	.	TRBJ1-6	TGTGCCAGCAGCGGAGTACCGTTGACAGGCAATTCACCCCTCCACTTT	CASSGVPLTGNSPLHF
TRBD2	TRBV28	.	TRBJ2-2	TGTGCCAGCAGTCGTAGCGGGGGGGCGGGCACCGGGGAGCTGTTTTTT	CASSRSGGAGTGELFF
.	TRBV5-1	once	TRBJ1-1	TGCGCCAGCAGCTTGCCAGGGAACACTGAAGCTTTCTTT	CASSLPGNTEAFF
.	TRBV30	.	TRBJ1-6	TGTGCCTGGATCCCCCGGGGGTCCTATAATTCACCCCTCCACTTT	CAWIPRGSYNSPLHF
TRBD1	TRBV6-5	.	TRBJ1-1	TGTGCCAGCAGTTCCGGGACAGGGCTTGAAGCTTTCTTT	CASSSGTGLEAFF
.	TRBV11-2	.	TRBJ1-2	TGTGCCAGCAGCTTCCCCTCTGGGGGCCGTGGCTACACCTTC	CASSFPSGGRGYTF
.	TRBV9	.	TRBJ1-1	TGTGCCAGCAGCGTAGTAGGCGGGGGGGAATGGGGGTTGAACACTGAAGCTTTCTTT	CASSVVGGGEWGLNTEAFF
.	TRBV6-6	.	TRBJ2-7	TGTGCCAGCAGTTACGTTGGCGGGTACGAGCAGTACTTC	CASSYVGGYEQYF
.	TRBV7-2	.	TRBJ2-3	TGTGCCAGCAGCTTAGATGGGCAGGGAAGCACAGATACGCAGTATTTT	CASSLDGQGSTDTQYF
.	TRBV14	.	TRBJ2-2	TGTGCCAGCAGCCGAGACAGGTACACCGGGGAGCTGTTTTTT	CASSRDRYTGELFF
TRBD1	TRBV2	.	TRBJ2-3	TGTGCCGGACAGGGTACCGCAGATACGCAGTATTTT	CAGQGTADTQYF
TRBD2	TRBV28	.	TRBJ2-5	TGTGCCATAACTAGCGGTAAAGAGACCCAGTACTTC	CAITSGKETQYF
.	TRBV7-2	.	TRBJ2-5	TGTGCCAGCAGTCGAGACCCGGGGGAAGAGACCCAGTACTTC	CASSRDPGEETQYF
TRBD1	TRBV5-4	.	TRBJ1-2	TGTGCCAGCAGCTTCTCCGGACAGGGGGAAGGCTACACCTTC	CASSFSGQGEGYTF
.	TRBV6-1	.	TRBJ2-7	TGTGCCAGCAGTACCCAATTCGACACTTCCTACGAGCAGTACTTC	CASSTQFDTSYEQYF
TRBD1	TRBV14	.	TRBJ1-1	TGTGCCAGCAGCAGTTCGTGGACAGGGGTATGGGTCACTGAAGCTTTCTTT	CASSSSWTGVWVTEAFF
.	TRBV18	.	TRBJ2-3	TGTGCCAGCTCACCAGGGAGGACCACAGATACGCAGTATTTT	CASSPGRTTDTQYF
TRBD1	TRBV18	.	TRBJ1-1	TGTGCCAGCTCAGAGGACAGGTGTGAAGCTTTCTTT	CASSEDRCEAFF
TRBD1	TRBV6-1	.	TRBJ2-7	TGTGCCAGCAACTCGGGACAGGGGTCCTACGAGCAGTACTTC	CASNSGQGSYEQYF
TRBD1	TRBV9	.	TRBJ2-5	TGTGCCAGCAGCTCGGGACAGGGGAAAGAGACCCAGTACTTC	CASSSGQGKETQYF
TRBD2	TRBV11-3	.	TRBJ2-5	TGTGCCAGCAGTCTTAGCGGGAAAGAGACCCAGTACTTC	CASSLSGKETQYF
TRBD1	TRBV18	.	TRBJ2-5	TGTGCCAGCTCACAGGGACAGAAAGAGACCCAGTACTTC	CASSQGQKETQYF
.	TRBV7-9	once	TRBJ2-7	TGTGCCAGCCGCTTCCTCACCAGGGCAAGCTCCTACGAGCAGTACTTC	CASRFLTRASSYEQYF
.	TRBV5-1	.	TRBJ1-5	TGCGCCAGCAGCTTTGGGGGGGACCAGCCCCAGCATTTT	CASSFGGDQPQHF
TRBD2	TRBV25-1	few	TRBJ2-3	TGTGCCAGCAGTCTGCCGGGGGGGCCCGGCACAGATACGCAGTATTTT	CASSLPGGPGTDTQYF
.	TRBV30	.	TRBJ1-6	TGTGCCTGCCAAGAATTAAGCGATTCACCCCTCCACTTT	CACQELSDSPLHF
TRBD1	TRBV14	.	TRBJ2-7	TGTGCCAGCAGCCGTGACAGGGGTCACGAGCAGTACTTC	CASSRDRGHEQYF
.	TRBV12-1	.	TRBJ2-1	TGTGCCAGCAGCGCCCGGGAGTTCTCCTACAATGAGCAGTTCTTC	CASSAREFSYNEQFF
.	TRBV7-6	.	TRBJ2-7	TGTGCCAGCAGCTCGAGGGTGGGTTACGAGCAGTACTTC	CASSSRVGYEQYF
TRBD2	TRBV7-3	.	TRBJ2-1	TGTGCCAGCAGCTTAGTTGGGACTAGCGGAGGTGAGCAGTTCTTC	CASSLVGTSGGEQFF
TRBD1	TRBV5-4	.	TRBJ2-1	TGTGCCAGCAGCTTGCTGGGACAGAATAACAATGAGCAGTTCTTC	CASSLLGQNNNEQFF
.	TRBV2	.	TRBJ1-2	TGTGCCAGCAGTCTAGTGACCGACTATGGCTACACCTTC	CASSLVTDYGYTF
TRBD1	TRBV7-9	.	TRBJ1-2	TGTGCCAGCAGTTCGGGACAGGGGACTAACTATGGCTACACCTTC	CASSSGQGTNYGYTF
.	TRBV5-5	.	TRBJ2-7	TGTGCCAGCAGCTTAAGTTCCGGGAACTACGAGCAGTACTTC	CASSLSSGNYEQYF
TRBD1	TRBV2	.	TRBJ2-7	TGTGCCAGCAGAGCCGGGACAGGGGGCGGTTTTTACGAGCAGTACTTC	CASRAGTGGGFYEQYF
TRBD2	TRBV7-3	once	TRBJ2-3	TGTGCCAGCAGCTTAGTCCCTAGCGGGGGCCCAGATACGCAGTATTTT	CASSLVPSGGPDTQYF
.	TRBV6-1	few	TRBJ2-5	TGTGCCAGCAGTTATCAACAGGGTAAAGAGACCCAGTACTTC	CASSYQQGKETQYF
TRBD1	TRBV9	.	TRBJ2-1	TGTGCCAGCAGCACTAGGAGGGACAGGGTACAGGACAATGAGCAGTTCTTC	CASSTRRDRVQDNEQFF
TRBD2	TRBV5-1	.	TRBJ2-3	TGCGCCAGCAGCCCCCCCAGTGGCGGGGGGGCAGGGGATACGCAGTATTTT	CASSPPSGGGAGDTQYF
.	TRBV28	.	TRBJ2-1	TGTGCCAGCAGTAATAATATCGGTGAGCAGTTCTTC	CASSNNIGEQFF
TRBD2	TRBV4-3	few	TRBJ2-1	TGCGCCAGCAGCCAGAGCAGCGGGGGAAACAATGAGCAGTTCTTC	CASSQSSGGNNEQFF
TRBD1	TRBV7-2	.	TRBJ2-2	TGTGCCAGCACCAAAAAAACCCCCGGATACAGGGGGTCCGGGGAGCTGTTTTTT	CASTKKTPGYRGSGELFF
TRBD2	TRBV12-5	.	TRBJ2-7	TGTGCTAGTGGTTTGAATCGGGGAGGGAACTCCTACGAGCAGTACTTC	CASGLNRGGNSYEQYF
.	TRBV7-2	.	TRBJ2-2	TGTGCCAGCAGCCCTCGGGGAGGGGGGACCGGGGAGCTGTTTTTT	CASSPRGGGTGELFF
TRBD2	TRBV7-2	.	TRBJ2-7	TGTGCCAGCAGCTTAGCCAGTGGGGGAGCGGGGGCCTACCCGAAGTACTTC	CASSLASGGAGAYPKYF